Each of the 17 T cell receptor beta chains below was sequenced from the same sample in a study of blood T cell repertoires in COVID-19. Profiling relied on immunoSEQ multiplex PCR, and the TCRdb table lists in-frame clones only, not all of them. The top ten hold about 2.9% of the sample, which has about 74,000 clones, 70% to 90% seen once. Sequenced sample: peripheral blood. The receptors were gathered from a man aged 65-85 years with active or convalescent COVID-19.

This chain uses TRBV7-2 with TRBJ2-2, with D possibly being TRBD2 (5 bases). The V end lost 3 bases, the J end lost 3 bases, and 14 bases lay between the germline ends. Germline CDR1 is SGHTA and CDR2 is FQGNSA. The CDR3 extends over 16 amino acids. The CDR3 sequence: CASSLSPGGHTGELFF. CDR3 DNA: TGTGCCAGCAGCTTGAGTCCCGGAGGTCACACCGGGGAGCTGTTTTTT.

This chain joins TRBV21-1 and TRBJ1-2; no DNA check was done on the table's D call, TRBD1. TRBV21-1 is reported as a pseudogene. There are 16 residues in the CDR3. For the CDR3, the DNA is TGTGCCAGCAGCAAGCTACATCGGACAGGCGGAGAGTGCTACACCTTC. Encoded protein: CASSKLHRTGGECYTF.

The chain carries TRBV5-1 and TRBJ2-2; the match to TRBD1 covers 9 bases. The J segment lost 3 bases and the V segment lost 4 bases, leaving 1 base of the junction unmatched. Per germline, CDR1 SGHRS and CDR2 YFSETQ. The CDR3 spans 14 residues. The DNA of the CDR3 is TGCGCCAGCAGCCGACAGGGGGACACCGGGGAGCTGTTTTTT. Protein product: CASSRQGDTGELFF.

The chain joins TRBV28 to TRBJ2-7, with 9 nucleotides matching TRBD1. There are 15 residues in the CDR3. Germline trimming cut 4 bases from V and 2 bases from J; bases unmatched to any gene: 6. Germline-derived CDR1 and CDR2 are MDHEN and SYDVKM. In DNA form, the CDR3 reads TGTGCCAGCAGTTCCCCGGGACAGGGTGCCTACGAGCAGTACTTC. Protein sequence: CASSSPGQGAYEQYF.

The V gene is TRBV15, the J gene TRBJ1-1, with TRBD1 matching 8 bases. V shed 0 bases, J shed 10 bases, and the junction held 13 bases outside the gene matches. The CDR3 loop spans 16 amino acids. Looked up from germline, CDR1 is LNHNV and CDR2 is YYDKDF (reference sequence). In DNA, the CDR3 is TGTGCCACCAGCAGAGAAGTGGGGACAGGCGGGAGTGGAGCTTTCTTT. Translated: CATSREVGTGGSGAFF.

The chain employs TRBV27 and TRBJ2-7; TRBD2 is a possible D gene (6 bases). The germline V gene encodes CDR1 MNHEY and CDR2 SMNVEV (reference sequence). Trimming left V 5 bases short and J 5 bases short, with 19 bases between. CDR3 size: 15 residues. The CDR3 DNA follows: TGTGCCAGCAGTCCGGGGGACGCTCGGGATGACGAGCAGTACTTC. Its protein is CASSPGDARDDEQYF.

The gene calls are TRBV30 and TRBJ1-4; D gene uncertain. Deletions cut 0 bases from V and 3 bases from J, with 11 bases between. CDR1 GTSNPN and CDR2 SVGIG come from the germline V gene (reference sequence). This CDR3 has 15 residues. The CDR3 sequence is CAWSVTAGANEKLFF. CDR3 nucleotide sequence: TGTGCCTGGAGTGTAACGGCAGGCGCTAATGAAAAACTGTTTTTT.

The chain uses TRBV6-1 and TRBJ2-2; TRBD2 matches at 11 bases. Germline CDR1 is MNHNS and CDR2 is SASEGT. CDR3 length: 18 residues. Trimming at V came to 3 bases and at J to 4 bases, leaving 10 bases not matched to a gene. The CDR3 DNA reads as TGTGCCAGCAGTGATAGCGGGAGGGCCGCCAAAGCCACCGGGGAGCTGTTTTTT. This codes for CASSDSGRAAKATGELFF.

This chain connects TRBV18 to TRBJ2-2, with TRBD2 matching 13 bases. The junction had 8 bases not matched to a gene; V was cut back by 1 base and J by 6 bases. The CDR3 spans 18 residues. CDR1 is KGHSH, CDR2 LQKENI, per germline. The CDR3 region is CASSPLPHGTSGAGELFF. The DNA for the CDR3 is TGTGCCAGCTCACCACTCCCCCATGGGACTAGCGGGGCCGGGGAGCTGTTTTTT.

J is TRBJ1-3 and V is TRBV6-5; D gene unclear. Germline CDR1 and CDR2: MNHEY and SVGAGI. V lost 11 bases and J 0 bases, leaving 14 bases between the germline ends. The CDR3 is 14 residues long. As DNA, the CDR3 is TGTGCCGGGTCCTCAGGCTTCTCTGGAAACACCATATATTTT. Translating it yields CAGSSGFSGNTIYF.

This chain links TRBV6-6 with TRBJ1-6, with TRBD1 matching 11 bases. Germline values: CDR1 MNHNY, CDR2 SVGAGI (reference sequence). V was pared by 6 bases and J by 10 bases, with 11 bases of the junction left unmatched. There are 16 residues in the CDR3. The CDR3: CASSSPRGTGGSPLHF. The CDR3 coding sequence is TGTGCCAGCAGCTCACCTCGGGGGACAGGGGGGTCACCCCTCCACTTT.

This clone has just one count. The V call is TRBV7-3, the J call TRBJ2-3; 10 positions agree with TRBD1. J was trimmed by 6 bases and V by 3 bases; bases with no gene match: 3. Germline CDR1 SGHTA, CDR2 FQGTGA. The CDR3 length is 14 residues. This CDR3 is CASSLTGGRDTQYF. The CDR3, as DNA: TGTGCCAGCAGCTTGACAGGGGGCAGGGATACGCAGTATTTT.

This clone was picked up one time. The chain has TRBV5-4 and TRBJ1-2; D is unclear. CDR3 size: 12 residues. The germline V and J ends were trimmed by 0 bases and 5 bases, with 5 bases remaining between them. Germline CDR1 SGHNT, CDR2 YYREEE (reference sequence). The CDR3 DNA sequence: TGTGCCAGCAGCTTGGGGCAGTATGGCTACACCTTC. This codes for CASSLGQYGYTF.

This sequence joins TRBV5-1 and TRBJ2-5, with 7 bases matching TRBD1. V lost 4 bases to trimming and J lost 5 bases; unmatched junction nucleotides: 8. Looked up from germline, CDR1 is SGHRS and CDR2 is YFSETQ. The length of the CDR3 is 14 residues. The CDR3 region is CASSPAGGSETQYF. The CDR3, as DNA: TGCGCCAGCAGCCCCGCAGGGGGTTCGGAGACCCAGTACTTC.

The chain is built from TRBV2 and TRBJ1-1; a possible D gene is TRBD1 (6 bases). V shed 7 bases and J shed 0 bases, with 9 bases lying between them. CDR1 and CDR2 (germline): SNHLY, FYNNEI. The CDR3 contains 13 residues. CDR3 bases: TGTGCCAGCAACGACAGGTTGAACACTGAAGCTTTCTTT. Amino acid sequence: CASNDRLNTEAFF.

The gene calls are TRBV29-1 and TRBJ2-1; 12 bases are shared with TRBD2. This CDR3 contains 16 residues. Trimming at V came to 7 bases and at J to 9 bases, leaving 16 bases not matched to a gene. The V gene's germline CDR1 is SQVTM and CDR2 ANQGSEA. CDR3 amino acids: CSAPGTLAGGRTEQFF. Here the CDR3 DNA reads TGCAGCGCCCCCGGTACGCTAGCGGGGGGGCGTACTGAGCAGTTCTTC.

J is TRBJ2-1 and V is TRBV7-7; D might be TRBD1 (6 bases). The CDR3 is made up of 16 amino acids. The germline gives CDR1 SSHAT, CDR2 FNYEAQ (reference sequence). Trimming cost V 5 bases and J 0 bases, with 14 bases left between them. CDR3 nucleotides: TGTGCCAGCAGCAATAGTGGGGGCGGCTCCTACAATGAGCAGTTCTTC. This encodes CASSNSGGGSYNEQFF.